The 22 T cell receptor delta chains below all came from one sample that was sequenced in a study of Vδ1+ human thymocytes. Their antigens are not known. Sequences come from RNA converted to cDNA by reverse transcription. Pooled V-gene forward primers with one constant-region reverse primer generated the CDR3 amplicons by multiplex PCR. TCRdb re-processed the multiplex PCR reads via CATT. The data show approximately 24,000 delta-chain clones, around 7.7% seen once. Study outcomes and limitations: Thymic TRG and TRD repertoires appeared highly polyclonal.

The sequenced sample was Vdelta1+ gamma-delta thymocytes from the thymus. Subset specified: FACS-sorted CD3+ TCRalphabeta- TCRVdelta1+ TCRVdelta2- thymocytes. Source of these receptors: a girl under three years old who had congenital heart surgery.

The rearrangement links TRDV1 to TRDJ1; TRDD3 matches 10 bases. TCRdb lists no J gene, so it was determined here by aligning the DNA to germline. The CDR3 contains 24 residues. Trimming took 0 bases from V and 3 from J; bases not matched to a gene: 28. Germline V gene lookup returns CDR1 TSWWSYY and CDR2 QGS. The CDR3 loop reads CALGELGRVFRLGGIRVDADKLIF. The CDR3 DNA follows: TGTGCTCTTGGGGAACTCGGGCGAGTTTTCCGGCTAGGGGGGATACGCGTGGATGCCGATAAACTCATCTTT.

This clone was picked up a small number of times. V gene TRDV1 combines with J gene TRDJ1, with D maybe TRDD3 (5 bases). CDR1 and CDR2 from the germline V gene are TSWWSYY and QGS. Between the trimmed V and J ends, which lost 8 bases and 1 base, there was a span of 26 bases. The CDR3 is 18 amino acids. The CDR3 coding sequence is TGTGCTCTTTCCCTGGGCTTCGAGGTCCAAAGTCTCACCGATAAACTCATCTTT. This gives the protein CALSLGFEVQSLTDKLIF.

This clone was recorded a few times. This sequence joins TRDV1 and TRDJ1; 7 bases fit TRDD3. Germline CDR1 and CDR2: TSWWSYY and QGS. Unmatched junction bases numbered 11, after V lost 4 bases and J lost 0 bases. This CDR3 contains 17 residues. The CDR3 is CALGAFPGGKYTDKLIF. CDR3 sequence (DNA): TGTGCTCTTGGGGCGTTTCCTGGGGGGAAGTACACCGATAAACTCATCTTT.

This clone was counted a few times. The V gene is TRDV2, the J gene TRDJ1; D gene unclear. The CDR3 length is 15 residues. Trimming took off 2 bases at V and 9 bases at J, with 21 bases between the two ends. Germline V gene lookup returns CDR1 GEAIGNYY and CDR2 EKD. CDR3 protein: CACDKQGHWLFELIF. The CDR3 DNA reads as TGTGCCTGTGACAAACAGGGTCATTGGTTGTTTGAACTCATCTTT.

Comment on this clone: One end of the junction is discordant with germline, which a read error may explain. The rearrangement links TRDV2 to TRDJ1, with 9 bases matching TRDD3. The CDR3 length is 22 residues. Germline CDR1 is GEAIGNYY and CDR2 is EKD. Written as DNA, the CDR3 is TGTGCCTGTGACTCCCTACTTCAGCGTGGGATTACTGGGGGACCCTACACCGATAAATTCATCTTT. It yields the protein CACDSLLQRGITGGPYTDKFIF.

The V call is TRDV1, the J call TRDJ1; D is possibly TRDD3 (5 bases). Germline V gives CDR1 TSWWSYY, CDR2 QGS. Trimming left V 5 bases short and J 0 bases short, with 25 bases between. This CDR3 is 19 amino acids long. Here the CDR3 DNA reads TGTGCTCTTGGGACGAGATTTATCAGCGGAGGGGGGTACACCGATAAACTCATCTTT. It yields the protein CALGTRFISGGGYTDKLIF.

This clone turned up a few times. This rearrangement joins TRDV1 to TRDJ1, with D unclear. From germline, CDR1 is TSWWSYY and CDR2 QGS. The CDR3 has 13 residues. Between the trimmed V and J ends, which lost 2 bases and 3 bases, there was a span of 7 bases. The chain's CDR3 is CALGEDRSDKLIF. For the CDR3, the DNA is TGTGCTCTTGGGGAAGATAGGTCCGATAAACTCATCTTT.

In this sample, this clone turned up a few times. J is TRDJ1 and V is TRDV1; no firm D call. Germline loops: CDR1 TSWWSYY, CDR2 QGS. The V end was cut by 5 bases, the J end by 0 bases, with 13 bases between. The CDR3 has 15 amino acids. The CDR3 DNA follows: TGTGCTCTTGGGAATCAACGCGTGTACACCGATAAACTCATCTTT. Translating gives CALGNQRVYTDKLIF.

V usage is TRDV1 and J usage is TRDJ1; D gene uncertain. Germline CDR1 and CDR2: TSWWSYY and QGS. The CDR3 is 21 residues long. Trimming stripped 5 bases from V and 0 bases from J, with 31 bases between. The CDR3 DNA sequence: TGTGCTCTTGGGCCCCAATCCGACGCGAAGGATCCCCACGTAAACACCGATAAACTCATCTTT. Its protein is CALGPQSDAKDPHVNTDKLIF.

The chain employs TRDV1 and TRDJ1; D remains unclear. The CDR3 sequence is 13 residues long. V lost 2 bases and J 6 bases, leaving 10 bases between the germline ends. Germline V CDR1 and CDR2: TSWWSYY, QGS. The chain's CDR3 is CALGEEGNHKLIF. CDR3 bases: TGTGCTCTTGGGGAAGAAGGCAACCATAAACTCATCTTT.

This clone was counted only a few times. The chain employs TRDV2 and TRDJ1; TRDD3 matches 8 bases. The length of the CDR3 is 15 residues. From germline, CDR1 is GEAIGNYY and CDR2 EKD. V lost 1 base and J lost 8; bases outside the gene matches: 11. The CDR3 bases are TGTGCCTGTGACACACTGGCTTCTAACTGGGGGAAACTCATCTTT. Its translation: CACDTLASNWGKLIF.

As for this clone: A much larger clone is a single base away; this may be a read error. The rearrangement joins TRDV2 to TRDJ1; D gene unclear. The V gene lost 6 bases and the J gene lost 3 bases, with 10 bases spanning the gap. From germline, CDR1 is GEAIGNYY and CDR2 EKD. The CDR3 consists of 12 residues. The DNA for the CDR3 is TGTGCCTGTCCTCCCGCCGCCGATAAACTCATCTTT. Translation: CACPPAADKLIF.

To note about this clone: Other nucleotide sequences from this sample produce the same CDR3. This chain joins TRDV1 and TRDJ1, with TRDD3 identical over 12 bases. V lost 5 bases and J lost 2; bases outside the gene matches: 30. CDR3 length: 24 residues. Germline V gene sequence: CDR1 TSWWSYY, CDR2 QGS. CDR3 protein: CALGLHFLPIPTWGIRECTDKLIF. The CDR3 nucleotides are TGTGCTCTTGGGTTGCACTTCCTACCAATCCCTACCTGGGGGATACGGGAGTGTACCGATAAACTCATCTTT.

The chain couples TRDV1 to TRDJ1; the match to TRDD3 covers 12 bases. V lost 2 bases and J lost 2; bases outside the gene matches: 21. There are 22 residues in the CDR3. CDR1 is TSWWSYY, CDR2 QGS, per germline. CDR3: CALGENIGVQTYWGIQTDKLIF. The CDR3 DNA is TGTGCTCTTGGGGAAAATATCGGAGTCCAAACGTACTGGGGGATACAAACCGATAAACTCATCTTT.

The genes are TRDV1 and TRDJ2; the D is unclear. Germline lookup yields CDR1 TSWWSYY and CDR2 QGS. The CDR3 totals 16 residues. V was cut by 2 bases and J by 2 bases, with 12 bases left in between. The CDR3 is CALGEEGKQLTAQLFF. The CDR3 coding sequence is TGTGCTCTTGGGGAAGAGGGTAAACAGTTGACAGCACAACTCTTCTTT.

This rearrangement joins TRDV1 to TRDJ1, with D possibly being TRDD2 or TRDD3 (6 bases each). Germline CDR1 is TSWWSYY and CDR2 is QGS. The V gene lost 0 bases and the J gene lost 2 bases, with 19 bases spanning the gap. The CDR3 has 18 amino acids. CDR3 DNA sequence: TGTGCTCTTGGGGAACTAGCCTCTGGGGATTCCTATACCGATAAACTCATCTTT. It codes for CALGELASGDSYTDKLIF.

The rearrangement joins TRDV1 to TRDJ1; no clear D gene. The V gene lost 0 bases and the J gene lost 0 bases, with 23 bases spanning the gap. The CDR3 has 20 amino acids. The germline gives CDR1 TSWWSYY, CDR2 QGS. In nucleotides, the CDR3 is TGTGCTCTTGGGGAACTAAGCACTCCATACCTTTCTTCGTACACCGATAAACTCATCTTT. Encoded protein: CALGELSTPYLSSYTDKLIF.

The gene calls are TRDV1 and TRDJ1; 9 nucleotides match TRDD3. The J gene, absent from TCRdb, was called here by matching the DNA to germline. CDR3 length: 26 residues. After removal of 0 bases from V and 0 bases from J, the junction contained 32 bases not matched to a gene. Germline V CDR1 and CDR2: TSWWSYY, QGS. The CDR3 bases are TGTGCTCTTGGGGAACTAGAGTTTACTACGTCAGGACTGGGGGACCCAAACCCGAAGTACACCGATAAACTCATCTTT. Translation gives CALGELEFTTSGLGDPNPKYTDKLIF.

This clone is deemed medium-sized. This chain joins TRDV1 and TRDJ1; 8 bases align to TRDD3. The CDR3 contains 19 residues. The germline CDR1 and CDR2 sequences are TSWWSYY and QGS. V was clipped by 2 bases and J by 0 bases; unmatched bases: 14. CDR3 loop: CALGETRVGGLRYTDKLIF. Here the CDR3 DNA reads TGTGCTCTTGGGGAAACCCGTGTTGGGGGATTGAGGTACACCGATAAACTCATCTTT.

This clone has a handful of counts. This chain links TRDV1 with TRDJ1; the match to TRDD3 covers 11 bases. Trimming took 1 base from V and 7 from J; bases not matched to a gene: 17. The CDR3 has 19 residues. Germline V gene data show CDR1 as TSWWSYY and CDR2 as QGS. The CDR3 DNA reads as TGTGCTCTTGGGGAACCCGCCTTCCTACGCTGGGGGATACCACCTAAACTCATCTTT. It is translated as CALGEPAFLRWGIPPKLIF.

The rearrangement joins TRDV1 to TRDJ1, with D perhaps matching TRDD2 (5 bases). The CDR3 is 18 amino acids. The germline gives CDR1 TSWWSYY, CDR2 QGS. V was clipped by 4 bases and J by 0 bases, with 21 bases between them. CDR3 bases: TGTGCTCTTGGGGTCCTATCCCCCCGTAGGGACCACACCGATAAACTCATCTTT. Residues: CALGVLSPRRDHTDKLIF.

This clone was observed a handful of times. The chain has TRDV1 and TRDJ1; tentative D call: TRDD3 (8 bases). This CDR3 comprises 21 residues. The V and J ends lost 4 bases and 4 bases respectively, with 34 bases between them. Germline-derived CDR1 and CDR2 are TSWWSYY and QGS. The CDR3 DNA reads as TGTGCTCTTGGGGGACTACGGCCTTCCTTCGGTACTTCTGGGGGAAACGATAAACTCATCTTT. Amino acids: CALGGLRPSFGTSGGNDKLIF.